In its sample, the clone carrying this T cell receptor beta chain was seen once. Its target is unknown. The J segment lost 0 bases and the V segment lost 5 bases, leaving 5 bases of the junction unmatched. Per germline, CDR1 MGHRA and CDR2 YSYEKL. The CDR3 is made up of 15 amino acids. With 60 Vbeta and 13 Jbeta primers, the PCR was carried out. Per the original methods: There were around 80 million unique TCR beta chains by a later count, and around 10 million of them were shared. The table came from immunoSEQ multiplex PCR; TCRdb's copy has only in-frame clones and leaves some out. V and J calls plus clone size are reproduced from that table; the DNA served to infer D and trimming. The sample yields 150,000 to 200,000 clones, about four fifths seen once. The data belong to a study of cytomegalovirus exposure and HLA in healthy donors. Study results and caveats: Diagnosis of cytomegalovirus status made by the classifier reportedly showed high specificity and sensitivity. A later analysis found common viral pathogens apparently linked to several of the most significant clusters. Some segments of the V type, notably TRBV6-2 and TRBV6-3, were excluded as indistinguishable.

The receptor was isolated from a woman aged 45-59 years in good health and CMV-seronegative. The chain couples TRBV4-1 to TRBJ2-3; the match to TRBD2 covers 7 bases. The sequenced sample consisted of PBMCs. CDR3 coding DNA: TGCGCCAGCAGCTTTCTAGCGGCTAGCACAGATACGCAGTATTTT. Translation: CASSFLAASTDTQYF.